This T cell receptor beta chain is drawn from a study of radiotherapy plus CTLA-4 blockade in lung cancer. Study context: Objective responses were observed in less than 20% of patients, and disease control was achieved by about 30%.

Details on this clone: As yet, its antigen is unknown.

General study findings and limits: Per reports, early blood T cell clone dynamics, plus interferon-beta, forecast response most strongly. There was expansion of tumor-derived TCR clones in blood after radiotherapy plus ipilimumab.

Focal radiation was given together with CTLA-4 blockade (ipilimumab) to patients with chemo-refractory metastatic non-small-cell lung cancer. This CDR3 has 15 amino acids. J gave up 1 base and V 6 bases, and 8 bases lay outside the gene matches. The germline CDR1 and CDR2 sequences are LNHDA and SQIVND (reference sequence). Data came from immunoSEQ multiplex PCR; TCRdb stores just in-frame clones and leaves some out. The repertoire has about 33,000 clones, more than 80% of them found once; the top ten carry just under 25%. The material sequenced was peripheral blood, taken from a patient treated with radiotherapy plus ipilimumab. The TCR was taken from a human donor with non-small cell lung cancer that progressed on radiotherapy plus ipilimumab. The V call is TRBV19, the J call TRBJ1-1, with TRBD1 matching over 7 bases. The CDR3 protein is CASSPRDSRNTEAFF. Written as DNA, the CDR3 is TGTGCCAGTAGCCCCAGGGACAGCAGGAACACTGAAGCTTTCTTT.